These T cell receptor beta chains were read from a single sample in a study of blood T cells in healthy people across ages. TCRdb itself ran the 5' RACE reads through MiXCR, one entry per CDR3 protein. This repertoire shows about 1.7 million distinct CDR3 sequences, 28% found once; its top ten account for about 7.7%. The sequenced sample consisted of blood. Receptor source: a woman under 40 in good health. Both conserved end residues are part of each CDR3. A D gene is named only where the DNA matches it firmly.

j_gene: TRBJ2-1; v_gene: TRBV4-1; d_gene: -; CDR3aa: CASSQSPLGNEQFF
j_gene: TRBJ2-4; v_gene: TRBV4-3; d_gene: -; CDR3aa: CASSQELSAKNIQYF
j_gene: TRBJ1-6; v_gene: TRBV7-8; d_gene: TRBD1; CDR3aa: CASSVRTGDNSPLHF
j_gene: TRBJ1-1; v_gene: TRBV3-1; d_gene: TRBD1; CDR3aa: CACSPRDRGNTEAFF
j_gene: TRBJ1-2; v_gene: TRBV4-3; d_gene: -; CDR3aa: CASSRRDWGYGYTF
j_gene: TRBJ1-1; v_gene: TRBV20-1; d_gene: -; CDR3aa: CSARVIMNTEAFF
j_gene: TRBJ1-1; v_gene: TRBV29-1; d_gene: -; CDR3aa: CSVGREAFF
j_gene: TRBJ2-7; v_gene: TRBV29-1; d_gene: -; CDR3aa: CSVDDGPGYEQYF
j_gene: TRBJ2-5; v_gene: TRBV5-1; d_gene: TRBD1; CDR3aa: CASRGTDRGSRETQYF
j_gene: TRBJ1-5; v_gene: TRBV7-9; d_gene: TRBD1; CDR3aa: CASSEGTGRSNQPQHF
j_gene: TRBJ1-3; v_gene: TRBV6-6; d_gene: TRBD1; CDR3aa: CASRATGGAGNTIYF
j_gene: TRBJ1-1; v_gene: TRBV12-3/TRBV12-4; d_gene: TRBD1; CDR3aa: CASTSAGTGDTEAFF
j_gene: TRBJ2-1; v_gene: TRBV7-2; d_gene: -; CDR3aa: CASSLLVDPGVEQFF
j_gene: TRBJ2-7; v_gene: TRBV6-6; d_gene: TRBD2; CDR3aa: CASNSAGGPGEQYF
j_gene: TRBJ1-2; v_gene: TRBV12-3/TRBV12-4; d_gene: -; CDR3aa: CASSLVQGQSRGYTF
j_gene: TRBJ2-7; v_gene: TRBV28; d_gene: TRBD1; CDR3aa: CASSLPGQGSLSEQYF
j_gene: TRBJ2-1; v_gene: TRBV20-1; d_gene: TRBD2; CDR3aa: CSARPSGTSGRGDEQFF